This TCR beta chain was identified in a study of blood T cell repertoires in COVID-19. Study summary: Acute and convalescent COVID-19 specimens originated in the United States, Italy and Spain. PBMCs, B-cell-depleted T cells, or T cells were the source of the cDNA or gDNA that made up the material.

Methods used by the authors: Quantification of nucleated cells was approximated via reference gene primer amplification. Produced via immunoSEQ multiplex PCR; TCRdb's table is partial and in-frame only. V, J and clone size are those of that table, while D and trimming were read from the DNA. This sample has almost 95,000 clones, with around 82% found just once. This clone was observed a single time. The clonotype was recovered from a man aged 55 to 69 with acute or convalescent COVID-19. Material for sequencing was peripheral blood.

This CDR3 is CASSDARGLETQYF. CDR3 nucleotides: TGTGCCAGCAGTGATGCCAGGGGATTGGAGACCCAGTACTTC. V usage is TRBV2 and J usage is TRBJ2-5; tentative D call: TRBD1 (6 bases). This CDR3 contains 14 residues. The V gene's germline CDR1 is SNHLY and CDR2 FYNNEI. V lost 3 bases and J 5 bases, leaving 13 bases between the germline ends. The complete variable domain, with remaining parts taken from reference TRBV2 and TRBJ2-5, reads EPEVTQTPSHQVTQMGQEVILRCVPISNHLYFYWYRQILGQKVEFLVSFYNNEISEKSEIFDDQFSVERPDGSNFTLKIRSTKLEDSAMYFCASSDARGLETQYFGPGTRLLVL.